Listed below are T cell receptor beta chains from one sample, sequenced in a study of blood T cell repertoires in COVID-19. Using immunoSEQ multiplex PCR, the repertoire was profiled, and TCRdb retains in-frame clones only, with some absent. The table has around 65,000 clones, approximately 78% seen once. The sample comprised peripheral blood. The receptors were gathered from a human donor in a cohort sampled during active COVID-19. Each CDR3 is given with its conserved first and last residue. A D gene is named only where the DNA matches it firmly. The size entry is marked missing in some rows and otherwise reads once, few, many or a size class.

>-|TRBV6-6|TRBJ2-7|-
CASSYSEGYEQYF
TGTGCCAGCAGTTACTCAGAGGGCTACGAGCAGTACTTC
>-|TRBV4-3|TRBJ2-7|TRBD2
CASSHGGGLISYEQYF
TGCGCCAGCAGCCATGGGGGGGGGTTAATCTCCTACGAGCAGTACTTC
>-|TRBV4-1|TRBJ1-2|-
CASSQDPANTGTHGYTF
TGCGCCAGCAGCCAAGACCCGGCCAATACAGGGACCCATGGCTACACCTTC
>-|TRBV28|TRBJ2-4|TRBD1
CASSPRGQGKYF
TGTGCCAGCAGCCCCCGCGGACAGGGAAAGTACTTC
>-|TRBV12-3/TRBV12-4|TRBJ1-3|TRBD1
CASSRDRGDTIYF
TGTGCCAGCAGTCGAGACAGGGGGGACACCATATATTTT
>-|TRBV18|TRBJ2-2|-
CASSMTGTYTGELFF
TGTGCCAGCTCGATGACCGGGACTTACACCGGGGAGCTGTTTTTT
>-|TRBV6-1|TRBJ2-7|TRBD1
CASSEGDSPSYEQYF
TGTGCCAGCAGTGAAGGGGACAGCCCCTCCTACGAGCAGTACTTC
>once|TRBV2|TRBJ1-6|-
CASLVLPGSPLHF
TGTGCCAGCTTAGTACTCCCAGGTTCACCCCTCCACTTT
>-|TRBV3-1/TRBV3-2|TRBJ2-1|-
CASSQDSTLNEQFF
TGTGCCAGCAGCCAAGACTCTACGTTGAATGAGCAGTTCTTC
>once|TRBV5-1|TRBJ1-6|-
CASSLESSGNSPLHF
TGCGCCAGCAGCTTGGAGAGCTCGGGAAATTCACCCCTCCACTTT
>-|TRBV2|TRBJ2-1|TRBD1
CASSDYVTRQGDNEQFF
TGTGCCAGCAGTGATTATGTTACGAGGCAGGGGGACAATGAGCAGTTCTTC
>-|TRBV28|TRBJ1-2|TRBD1
CASSLKAGGAASYTF
TGTGCCAGCAGTTTAAAGGCAGGGGGCGCGGCGAGCTACACCTTC
>few|TRBV27|TRBJ1-5|-
CASSQLGNNQPQHF
TGTGCCAGCAGTCAACTAGGGAACAATCAGCCCCAGCATTTT
>-|TRBV2|TRBJ1-5|-
CASSGLMVWGEGDQPQHF
TGTGCCAGCAGCGGTCTAATGGTTTGGGGGGAGGGTGATCAGCCCCAGCATTTT
>-|TRBV4-1|TRBJ2-6|-
CASSQDGFPGGSGANILTF
TGCGCCAGCAGCCAAGATGGGTTCCCTGGGGGGTCTGGGGCCAACATCCTGACTTTC
>-|TRBV30|TRBJ1-4|-
CAWNGGGGEKLFF
TGTGCCTGGAACGGGGGGGGCGGCGAAAAACTGTTTTTT
>-|TRBV29-1|TRBJ1-5|-
CSVGQHSNQPQHF
TGCAGCGTTGGACAACATAGCAATCAGCCCCAGCATTTT
>-|TRBV3-1/TRBV3-2|TRBJ1-6|-
CASSPGDSYNSPLHF
TGTGCCAGCAGCCCAGGCGACTCCTATAATTCACCCCTCCACTTT
>-|TRBV2|TRBJ1-3|TRBD1
CASSEHRGGGNTIYF
TGTGCCAGCAGTGAGCACAGGGGAGGTGGAAACACCATATATTTT
>-|TRBV6-6|TRBJ2-7|TRBD1
CASSPPWDRGYEQYF
TGTGCCAGCAGTCCCCCTTGGGACAGGGGCTACGAGCAGTACTTC
>-|TRBV7-9|TRBJ2-6|-
CASSLASGGPSGANVLTF
TGTGCCAGCAGCTTAGCATCGGGGGGCCCATCTGGGGCCAACGTCCTGACTTTC
>once|TRBV24-1|TRBJ2-4|-
CATSDSGLAKNIQYF
TGTGCCACCAGTGACAGCGGTCTAGCCAAAAACATTCAGTACTTC
>once|TRBV6-1|TRBJ1-1|TRBD1
CASSEWTGVTEAFF
TGTGCCAGCAGTGAATGGACAGGGGTCACTGAAGCTTTCTTT
>-|TRBV18|TRBJ1-1|TRBD1
CASRQGPNTEAFF
TGTGCCAGCCGACAGGGCCCGAACACTGAAGCTTTCTTT
>-|TRBV20-1|TRBJ2-7|-
CSASLGFEQYF
TGCAGTGCTAGTCTAGGATTCGAGCAGTACTTC
>-|TRBV7-9|TRBJ1-2|-
CASSPQVNYGYTF
TGTGCCAGCAGCCCACAGGTTAACTATGGCTACACCTTC
>-|TRBV19|TRBJ2-4|TRBD1
CASSRDRGGNIQYF
TGTGCCAGTTCCCGGGACAGGGGGGGAAACATTCAGTACTTC
>-|TRBV7-9|TRBJ1-1|-
CASSLYRGTEAFF
TGTGCCAGCAGCTTATATCGCGGCACTGAAGCTTTCTTT